Shown below are 28 T cell receptor beta chains from a single sample sequenced in a study of CD8 T cells in ankylosing spondylitis. Each CDR3 protein gets one entry after TCRdb re-called the 5' RACE reads with MiXCR. Of roughly 230,000 distinct CDR3 sequences detected, 8% to 10% appear once; the ten largest clones hold around 5.1%. The source material was blood, either unsorted or a sorted T cell fraction (not recorded which). The receptors stem from a female donor with ankylosing spondylitis or in good health (not recorded which).

This clonotype occurred many times. The chain recombines TRBV5-1 with TRBJ1-1; D remains unclear. Germline CDR1 reads SGHRS; CDR2 reads YFSETQ. Trimming took off 3 bases at V and 6 bases at J, with 12 bases between the two ends. The CDR3 contains 13 residues. The CDR3 protein is CASSSLYGAEAFF. DNA of the CDR3: TGCGCCAGCAGCTCCCTCTATGGGGCTGAAGCTTTCTTT.

This clonotype has a count of ten or more. The chain is built from TRBV3-1 and TRBJ2-5; tentative D call: TRBD2 (6 bases). CDR3 length equals 17 residues. V dropped 2 bases and J dropped 5 bases, with 21 bases sitting between them. The germline V gene encodes CDR1 LGHDT and CDR2 YNNKEL (reference sequence). CDR3 coding DNA: TGTGCCAGCAGCCAAACGGGCGCGGGACGTCGAGGGGAGACCCAGTACTTC. Its protein is CASSQTGAGRRGETQYF.

The DNA of the CDR3 is TGCAGTGCTTTCCTGGGACTAGCGGGAGTCGAGCAGTACTTC. Its translation: CSAFLGLAGVEQYF. The chain links TRBV20-1 to TRBJ2-7; TRBD2 agrees at 14 bases. CDR3 length equals 14 residues. With 5 bases clipped from V and 6 bases from J, the junction kept 6 bases outside the gene matches. Germline V lookup: CDR1 DFQATT, CDR2 SNEGSKA (reference sequence).

This clonotype showed up many times. This rearrangement joins TRBV20-1 to TRBJ2-1; 11 bases are shared with TRBD1. In germline, CDR1 is DFQATT, CDR2 SNEGSKA (reference sequence). The CDR3 is made up of 16 amino acids. V trimming: 1 base; J trimming: 8 bases; junction bases outside the gene matches: 10. The chain's CDR3 is CSARGGQGGVAHEQFF. In DNA, the CDR3 is TGCAGTGCTAGAGGGGGACAGGGGGGGGTTGCCCATGAGCAGTTCTTC.

This clonotype was found many times. V and J are TRBV20-1 and TRBJ2-5, with D unresolved. Trimming left V 5 bases short and J 4 bases short, with 14 bases between. Germline lookup yields CDR1 DFQATT and CDR2 SNEGSKA (reference sequence). The CDR3 consists of 13 residues. CDR3 sequence (DNA): TGCAGTGCTCTCAGTTTTACCGGAGAGACCCAGTACTTC. Encoded protein: CSALSFTGETQYF.

Only a few counts were recorded for this clonotype. V usage is TRBV7-9 and J usage is TRBJ2-7, with D uncertain. Germline lookup yields CDR1 SEHNR and CDR2 FQNEAQ (reference sequence). This CDR3 is built from 12 residues. V was clipped by 2 bases and J by 3 bases, with 5 bases between them. The CDR3 sequence is CASSLTRYEQYF. The CDR3 DNA reads TGTGCCAGCAGCTTAACCCGCTACGAGCAGTACTTC.

This clonotype appeared many times. V and J are TRBV6-2 or TRBV6-3 and TRBJ2-1; no definite D call. The CDR3 spans 16 residues. Germline V gene lookup returns CDR1 MNHEY and CDR2 SVGEGT. The ends were cut back, 6 bases at V and 0 bases at J, with 15 bases in the middle. CDR3 in amino acids: CASSPRGLSSYNEQFF. The CDR3 bases are TGTGCCAGCAGCCCCCGTGGATTGAGCTCCTACAATGAGCAGTTCTTC.

This clonotype was observed many times. V and J are TRBV6-1 and TRBJ2-1; TRBD2 agrees at 7 bases. CDR3 length equals 13 residues. V lost 2 bases, J lost 5 bases, and 0 bases stayed unmatched. Germline loops: CDR1 MNHNS, CDR2 SASEGT. CDR3 DNA: TGTGCCAGCAGTGAACTAGCGGACAATGAGCAGTTCTTC. Its translation is CASSELADNEQFF.

With respect to this clonotype: A much larger clone differs by one base, so this may be a read error. This CDR3 reads CASSFSSSSTDTQYF. The CDR3 DNA follows: TGTGCCAGCAGCTTCAGCAGCTCTAGCACAGATACGCAGTATTTT. The rearrangement links TRBV7-2 to TRBJ2-3; D is undetermined. Trimming took 3 bases from V and 0 from J, leaving 10 bases between them. The germline CDR1 and CDR2 sequences are SGHTA and FQGNSA. The CDR3 runs to 15 residues.

This clonotype was counted many times. The J gene is TRBJ2-7, the V gene TRBV3-1; TRBD1 matches 7 bases. With V trimmed by 4 bases and J by 3 bases, 6 bases remained unmatched. This CDR3 region has 14 residues. Germline V gene data show CDR1 as LGHDT and CDR2 as YNNKEL (reference sequence). The CDR3 reads CASSLGTVNYEQYF. Written as DNA, the CDR3 is TGTGCCAGCAGCCTCGGGACAGTGAACTACGAGCAGTACTTC.

Ten or more counts support this clonotype. The chain combines TRBV20-1 with TRBJ1-1; D is possibly TRBD1 (6 bases). With 0 bases removed from V and 3 bases from J, the gap between germline ends came to 14 bases. The germline V gene has CDR1 DFQATT and CDR2 SNEGSKA (reference sequence). The CDR3 is made up of 15 amino acids. CDR3 nucleotides: TGCAGTGCTAGAGACAGGGGTGGTGGGTACACTGAAGCTTTCTTT. It codes for CSARDRGGGYTEAFF.

Many counts were recorded for this clonotype. The chain recombines TRBV4-3 with TRBJ2-5; 7 bases align to TRBD2. Losses at the gene ends were 1 base for V and 2 bases for J; bases not matched to a gene: 4. The CDR3 runs to 15 residues. Per germline, CDR1 LGHNA and CDR2 YSLEER. CDR3 DNA: TGCGCCAGCAGCCAAGCCCTAGCGGAACAAGAGACCCAGTACTTC. It is translated as CASSQALAEQETQYF.

This clonotype was observed at least ten times. The chain uses TRBV12-3 or TRBV12-4 and TRBJ1-5; D remains unclear. V was shortened by 3 bases and J by 4 bases, with 7 bases between the two germline ends. The CDR3 is made up of 13 amino acids. This chain's CDR3 is CASSFSENQPQHF. CDR3 DNA sequence: TGTGCCAGCAGTTTTTCGGAGAATCAGCCCCAGCATTTT.

The chain joins TRBV7-8 to TRBJ1-4, with 11 bases fitting TRBD1. V was clipped by 5 bases and J by 5 bases; unmatched bases: 4. CDR3 length equals 15 residues. The germline V gene encodes CDR1 SGHVS and CDR2 FQNEAQ. CDR3 region: CASSLDRGRNEKLFF. DNA for the CDR3: TGTGCCAGCAGCCTGGACAGGGGGCGAAATGAAAAACTGTTTTTT.

This clonotype was recorded many times. This sequence joins TRBV12-3 or TRBV12-4 and TRBJ2-1; D possibly corresponds to TRBD2 (6 bases). V dropped 6 bases and J dropped 0 bases, with 12 bases sitting between them. The CDR3 runs to 15 residues. The CDR3 region has the DNA TGTGCCAGCAGAGACGGACTAACCTCCTACAATGAGCAGTTCTTC. This encodes CASRDGLTSYNEQFF.

This clonotype was seen at least ten times. The genes are TRBV10-3 and TRBJ2-1; 7 nucleotides line up with TRBD2. The CDR3 length is 15 residues. The ends lost 4 bases at V and 7 bases at J; junction bases unmatched: 10. Germline values: CDR1 ENHRY, CDR2 SYGVKD. The CDR3 is CAISVASGGQNEQFF. The CDR3 DNA reads TGTGCCATCAGTGTAGCTAGCGGAGGTCAGAATGAGCAGTTCTTC.

On this clonotype itself: A read error may account for a junction end that differs from germline. J is TRBJ2-1 and V is TRBV28; D is unresolved. The CDR3 has 12 residues. Germline-derived CDR1 and CDR2 are MDHEN and SYDVKM. CDR3 sequence (DNA): TGTGTCAGCAGTAACTACTACAATGAGCAGTTCTTC. Protein product: CVSSNYYNEQFF. Looking up the rest from reference TRBV28 and TRBJ2-1 gives the full variable domain: DVKVTQSSRYLVKRTGEKVFLECVQDMDHENMFWYRQDPGLGLRLIYFSYDVKMKEKGDIPEGYSVSREKKERFSLILESASTNQTSMYLCVSSNYYNEQFFGPGTRLTVL.

There are many counts of this clonotype. The J gene is TRBJ2-1, the V gene TRBV5-6, with D perhaps TRBD2 (6 bases). Trimming removed 1 base from V and 5 bases from J, with 13 bases in between. This CDR3 region has 15 residues. The germline V gene encodes CDR1 SGHDT and CDR2 YYEEEE. The CDR3 DNA is TGTGCCAGCAGCTTGTACCGGGACTTAGACAATGAGCAGTTCTTC. Its translation: CASSLYRDLDNEQFF.

This clonotype was seen more than once but under ten times. The chain is built from TRBV11-2 and TRBJ2-7; 8 bases map to TRBD2. V lost 0 bases, J lost 3 bases, and 10 bases stayed unmatched. Looked up from germline, CDR1 is SGHAT and CDR2 is FQNNGV. This CDR3 comprises 17 residues. For the CDR3, the DNA is TGTGCCAGCAGCTTAGAAAGTGGCCTAGCGGGTTTCTACGAGCAGTACTTC. Protein product: CASSLESGLAGFYEQYF.

This clonotype occurred many times. The chain links TRBV11-3 to TRBJ2-1; TRBD2 might be the D (6 bases). The length of the CDR3 is 16 residues. The ends were cut back, 0 bases at V and 0 bases at J, with 9 bases in the middle. Germline CDR1 reads SGHNT; CDR2 reads YENEEA. CDR3 amino acids: CASSLETGSSYNEQFF. The CDR3 DNA follows: TGTGCCAGCAGCTTAGAAACCGGGAGCTCCTACAATGAGCAGTTCTTC.

This clonotype was seen a few times. The chain has TRBV20-1 and TRBJ2-3; D gene unclear. In germline, CDR1 is DFQATT, CDR2 SNEGSKA (reference sequence). The V end lost 5 bases, the J end lost 2 bases, and 11 bases lay between the germline ends. CDR3 size: 13 residues. The CDR3 sequence: CSAPGRATDTQYF. In nucleotides, the CDR3 is TGCAGTGCTCCCGGCCGGGCCACAGATACGCAGTATTTT.

To note about this clonotype: This may be a read error: a much more frequent sequence differs by one nucleotide. The chain combines TRBV20-1 with TRBJ2-1, with TRBD2 identical over 10 bases. In germline, CDR1 is DFQATT, CDR2 SNEGSKA (reference sequence). There are 13 residues in the CDR3. In DNA form, the CDR3 reads TGCAGTGCTCTAGCGGGAGCCTACAATGAGCGGTTCTTC. Amino acids: CSALAGAYNERFF.

The table lists this clonotype with many counts. The chain employs TRBV5-4 and TRBJ1-2, with TRBD1 identical over 7 bases. V gave up 1 base and J gave up 5 bases; unmatched junction bases: 8. The CDR3 loop spans 15 amino acids. Germline loops: CDR1 SGHNT, CDR2 YYREEE (reference sequence). CDR3 amino acids: CASSLPPGTVYGYTF. The CDR3 bases are TGTGCCAGCAGCTTGCCCCCTGGGACAGTTTATGGCTACACCTTC.

On this clonotype: This may be a read error: a much more frequent sequence differs by one nucleotide. This chain connects TRBV7-6 to TRBJ2-3; possible D gene TRBD1, 6 bases. Germline CDR1 reads SGHVS; CDR2 reads FNYEAQ. The CDR3 totals 15 residues. V was shortened by 3 bases and J by 0 bases, with 10 bases between the two germline ends. Here the CDR3 reads CASSFRGTSTDTQYF. Here the CDR3 DNA reads TGTGCCAGCAGCTTCAGGGGAACTAGCACAGATACGCAGTATTTT.

This clonotype has at least ten counts. The CDR3 loop is CSAPRTESSYEQYF. The CDR3 nucleotides read TGCAGTGCCCCCCGGACAGAGAGCTCCTACGAGCAGTACTTC. The chain links TRBV20-1 to TRBJ2-7; D is perhaps TRBD1 (6 bases). Trimming pared 6 bases from V and 0 bases from J, leaving 15 bases between. The CDR3 contains 14 residues. Germline values: CDR1 DFQATT, CDR2 SNEGSKA (reference sequence).

This clonotype was found many times. The chain joins TRBV11-2 to TRBJ2-3; D remains ambiguous. The CDR3 extends over 15 amino acids. Looked up from germline, CDR1 is SGHAT and CDR2 is FQNNGV. The V end lost 5 bases, the J end lost 0 bases, and 12 bases lay between the germline ends. The DNA of the CDR3 is TGTGCCAGCAGCCTCCGACTGGTGAGCACAGATACGCAGTATTTT. Translation gives CASSLRLVSTDTQYF.

Comments on this clonotype: A much larger clone differs by one base, so this may be a read error. The CDR3 sequence is CSVEAEAGPYEQYF. As DNA, the CDR3 is TGCAGCGTTGAGGCAGAGGCCGGCCCCTACGAGCAGTACTTC. This chain connects TRBV29-1 to TRBJ2-7; D is undetermined. Germline CDR1 is SQVTM and CDR2 is ANQGSEA. The germline V and J ends were trimmed by 3 bases and 2 bases, with 14 bases remaining between them. The length of the CDR3 is 14 residues.

This clonotype was recorded many times. The chain recombines TRBV20-1 with TRBJ2-7; 7 bases align to TRBD2. This CDR3 is 14 amino acids long. Trimming cost V 5 bases and J 3 bases; bases outside gene matches: 10. In germline, CDR1 is DFQATT, CDR2 SNEGSKA (reference sequence). The CDR3 DNA reads as TGCAGTGCTGCCCTCCCTAGCGGATTCTACGAGCAGTACTTC. Amino acid sequence: CSAALPSGFYEQYF.